One T cell receptor (beta chain) is described in this entry. These data belong to a study of control samples from healthy donors and cancer patients. Measured with immunoSEQ multiplex PCR; TCRdb has only the in-frame clones, and not every one. The sample has tens of thousands of clones; approximately 87% are singletons. The sequenced sample consisted of blood. This TCR was sampled from a man in his 60s in good health.

CDR3 sequence: CATSRGAGYTF. Here the CDR3 DNA reads TGTGCCACCAGTCGGGGGGCTGGCTACACCTTC. The rearrangement uses TRBV24-1 and TRBJ1-2; a possible D gene is TRBD1 (6 bases). Looked up from germline, CDR1 is KGHDR and CDR2 is SFDVKD. V was clipped by 6 bases and J by 7 bases, with 8 bases between them. The CDR3 length is 11 residues.